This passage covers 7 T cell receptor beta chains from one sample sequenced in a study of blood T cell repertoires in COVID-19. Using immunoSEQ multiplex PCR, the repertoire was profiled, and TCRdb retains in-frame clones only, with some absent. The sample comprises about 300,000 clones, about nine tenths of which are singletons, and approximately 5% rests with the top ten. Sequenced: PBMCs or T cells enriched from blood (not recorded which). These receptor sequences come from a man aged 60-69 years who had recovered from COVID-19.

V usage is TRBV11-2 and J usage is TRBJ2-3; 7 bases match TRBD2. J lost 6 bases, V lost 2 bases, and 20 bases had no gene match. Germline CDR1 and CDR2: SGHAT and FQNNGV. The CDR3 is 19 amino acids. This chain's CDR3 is CASSLYLGAAGRFGDTQYF. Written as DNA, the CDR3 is TGTGCCAGCAGCTTATATTTGGGAGCAGCGGGACGTTTTGGGGATACGCAGTATTTT.

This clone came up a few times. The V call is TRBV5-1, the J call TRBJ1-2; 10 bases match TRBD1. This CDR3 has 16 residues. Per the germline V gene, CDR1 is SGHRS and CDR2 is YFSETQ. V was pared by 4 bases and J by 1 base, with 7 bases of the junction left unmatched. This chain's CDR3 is CASSAGTGDFNYGYTF. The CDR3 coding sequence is TGCGCCAGCAGCGCCGGGACAGGGGATTTTAACTATGGCTACACCTTC.

CDR3 bases: TGTGCCAGCCACAGGGGTAGCAGTGAAGCTTTCTTT. Translation gives CASHRGSSEAFF. The chain employs TRBV19 and TRBJ1-1; 7 bases line up with TRBD1. Germline V gene data show CDR1 as LNHDA and CDR2 as SQIVND (reference sequence). After removal of 9 bases from V and 7 bases from J, the junction contained 8 bases not matched to a gene. This CDR3 is built from 12 residues. Complete variable domain (other parts from reference TRBV19 and TRBJ1-1): DGGITQSPKYLFRKEGQNVTLSCEQNLNHDAMYWYRQDPGQGLRLIYYSQIVNDFQKGDIAEGYSVSREKKESFPLTVTSAQKNPTAFYLCASHRGSSEAFFGQGTRLTVV.

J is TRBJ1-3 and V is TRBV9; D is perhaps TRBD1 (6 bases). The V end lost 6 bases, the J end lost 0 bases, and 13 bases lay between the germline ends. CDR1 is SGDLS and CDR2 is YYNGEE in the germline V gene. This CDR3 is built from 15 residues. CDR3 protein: CASNPGTTSGNTIYF. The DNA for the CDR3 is TGTGCCAGCAATCCCGGGACAACCTCTGGAAACACCATATATTTT.

Here the CDR3 DNA reads TGTGCCAGCGGCAGAGGCAATGAGCAGTTCTTC. This codes for CASGRGNEQFF. The chain has TRBV12-3 or TRBV12-4 and TRBJ2-1; D gene unclear. The CDR3 is 11 residues long. Trimming stripped 8 bases from V and 6 bases from J, with 8 bases between.

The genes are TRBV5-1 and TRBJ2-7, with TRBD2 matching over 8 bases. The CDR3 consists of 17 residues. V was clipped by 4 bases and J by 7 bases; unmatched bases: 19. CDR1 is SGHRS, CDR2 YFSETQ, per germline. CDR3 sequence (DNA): TGCGCCAGCAGCCATACTAGCGGACCCACTCCCGCAGAGGAGCAGTACTTC. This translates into CASSHTSGPTPAEEQYF.

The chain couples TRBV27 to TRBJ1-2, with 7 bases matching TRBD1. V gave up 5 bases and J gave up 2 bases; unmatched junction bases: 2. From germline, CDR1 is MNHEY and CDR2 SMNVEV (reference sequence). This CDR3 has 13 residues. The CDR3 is CASSETGNYGYTF. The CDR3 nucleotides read TGTGCCAGCAGTGAGACAGGGAACTATGGCTACACCTTC.